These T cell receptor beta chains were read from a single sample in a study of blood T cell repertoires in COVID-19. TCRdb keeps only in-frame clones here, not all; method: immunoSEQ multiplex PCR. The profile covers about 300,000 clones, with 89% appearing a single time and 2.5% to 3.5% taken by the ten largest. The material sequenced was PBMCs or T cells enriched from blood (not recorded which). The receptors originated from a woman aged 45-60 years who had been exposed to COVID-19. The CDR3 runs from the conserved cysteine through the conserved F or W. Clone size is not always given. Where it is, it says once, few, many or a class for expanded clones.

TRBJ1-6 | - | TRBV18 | CASSPGQGNSPLHF
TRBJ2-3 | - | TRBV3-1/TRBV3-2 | CASSHWDRISDTQYF
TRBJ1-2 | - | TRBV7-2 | CASSPKAGVSYGYTF
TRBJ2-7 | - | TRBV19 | CASSTQRGVPTYEQYF
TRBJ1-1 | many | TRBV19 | CASSVLMTMNTEAFF
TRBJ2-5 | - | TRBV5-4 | CASSYGTGTTQETQYF
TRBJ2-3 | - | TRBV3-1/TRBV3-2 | CASSRKGASTDTQYF
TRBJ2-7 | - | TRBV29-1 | CSVRTGYYEQYF
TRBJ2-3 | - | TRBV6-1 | CASSDPGLAGGKDTQYF
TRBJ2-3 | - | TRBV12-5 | CASGTGGTDTQYF
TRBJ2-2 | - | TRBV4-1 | CASSQAGAGNLILTGELFF
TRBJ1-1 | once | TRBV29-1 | CSAGQGGTEAFF
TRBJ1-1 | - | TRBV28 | CASRSDREAFF
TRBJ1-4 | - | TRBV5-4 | CASSHPPGQGASEKLFF
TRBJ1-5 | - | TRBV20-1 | CSASGTVGNQPQHF